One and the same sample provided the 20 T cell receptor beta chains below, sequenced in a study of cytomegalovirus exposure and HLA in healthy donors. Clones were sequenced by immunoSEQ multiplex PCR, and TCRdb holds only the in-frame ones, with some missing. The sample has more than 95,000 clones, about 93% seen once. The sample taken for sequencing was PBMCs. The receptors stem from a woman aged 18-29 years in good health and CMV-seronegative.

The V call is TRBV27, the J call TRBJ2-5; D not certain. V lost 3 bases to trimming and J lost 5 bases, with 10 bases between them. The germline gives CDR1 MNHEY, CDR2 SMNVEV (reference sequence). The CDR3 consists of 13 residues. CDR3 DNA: TGTGCCAGCAGTTTCGCTCCTATGGAGACCCAGTACTTC. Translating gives CASSFAPMETQYF.

The CDR3 DNA sequence: TGTGCCAGCAGTTTACCAGGAGGCGAGCAGTACTTC. Protein: CASSLPGGEQYF. The chain carries TRBV28 and TRBJ2-7, with D perhaps TRBD2 (5 bases). Germline loops: CDR1 MDHEN, CDR2 SYDVKM. Trimming shortened V by 2 bases and J by 6 bases, and 8 bases separated the two germline ends. CDR3 length equals 12 residues.

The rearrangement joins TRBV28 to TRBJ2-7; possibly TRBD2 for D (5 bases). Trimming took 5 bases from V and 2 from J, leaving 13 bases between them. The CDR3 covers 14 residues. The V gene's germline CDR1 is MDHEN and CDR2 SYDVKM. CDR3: CASSPPEAPYEQYF. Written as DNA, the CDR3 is TGTGCCAGCAGTCCTCCGGAGGCACCCTACGAGCAGTACTTC.

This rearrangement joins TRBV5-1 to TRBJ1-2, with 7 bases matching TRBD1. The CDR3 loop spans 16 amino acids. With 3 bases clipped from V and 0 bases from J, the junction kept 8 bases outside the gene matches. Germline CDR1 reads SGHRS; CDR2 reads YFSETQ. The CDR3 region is CASSYKQGPANYGYTF. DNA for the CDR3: TGCGCCAGCAGCTATAAACAGGGGCCAGCTAACTATGGCTACACCTTC.

CDR3 sequence: CASYLGADNTEAFF. CDR3 coding DNA: TGTGCCTCCTACCTTGGGGCAGACAACACTGAAGCTTTCTTT. The chain is built from TRBV2 and TRBJ1-1; tentatively, D is TRBD1 (5 bases). Per the germline V gene, CDR1 is SNHLY and CDR2 is FYNNEI. Between the trimmed V and J ends, which lost 11 bases and 2 bases, there was a span of 18 bases. This CDR3 region has 14 residues.

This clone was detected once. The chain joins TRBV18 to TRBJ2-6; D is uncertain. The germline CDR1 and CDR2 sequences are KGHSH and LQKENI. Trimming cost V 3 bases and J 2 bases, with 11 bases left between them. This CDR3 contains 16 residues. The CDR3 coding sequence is TGTGCCAGCTCACCGGTTGTTAGTCCTGGGGCCAACGTCCTGACTTTC. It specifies CASSPVVSPGANVLTF.

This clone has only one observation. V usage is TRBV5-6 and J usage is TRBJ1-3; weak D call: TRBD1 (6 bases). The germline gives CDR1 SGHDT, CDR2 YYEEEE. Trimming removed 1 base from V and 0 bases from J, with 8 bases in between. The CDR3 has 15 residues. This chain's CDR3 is CASSLTGRSGNTIYF. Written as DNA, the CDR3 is TGTGCCAGCAGCTTGACAGGGCGCTCTGGAAACACCATATATTTT.

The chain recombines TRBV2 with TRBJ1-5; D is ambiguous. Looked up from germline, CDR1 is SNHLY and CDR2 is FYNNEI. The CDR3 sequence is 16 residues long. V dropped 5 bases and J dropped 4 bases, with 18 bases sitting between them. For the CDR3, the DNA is TGTGCCAGCAGTTTTAACCGCTACGGGGAAAATCAGCCCCAGCATTTT. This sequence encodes CASSFNRYGENQPQHF.

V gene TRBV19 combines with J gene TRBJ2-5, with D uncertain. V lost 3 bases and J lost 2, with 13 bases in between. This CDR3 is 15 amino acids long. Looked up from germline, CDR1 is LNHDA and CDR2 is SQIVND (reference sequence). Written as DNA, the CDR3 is TGTGCCAGTAGTATCCTGGGCCGGCAACAAGAGACCCAGTACTTC. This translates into CASSILGRQQETQYF.

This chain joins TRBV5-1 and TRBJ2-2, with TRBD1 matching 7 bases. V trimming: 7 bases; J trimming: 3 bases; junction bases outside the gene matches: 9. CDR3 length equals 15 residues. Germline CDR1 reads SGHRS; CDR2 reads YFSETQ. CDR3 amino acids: CASSSRDSYTGELFF. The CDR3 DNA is TGCGCCAGCTCATCCCGGGACAGCTACACCGGGGAGCTGTTTTTT.

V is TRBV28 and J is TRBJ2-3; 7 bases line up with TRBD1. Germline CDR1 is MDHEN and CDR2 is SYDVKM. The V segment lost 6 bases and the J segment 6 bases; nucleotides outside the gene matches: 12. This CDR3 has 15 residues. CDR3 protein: CASRPGQAPRDTQYF. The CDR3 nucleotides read TGTGCCAGCAGACCCGGACAGGCCCCGCGGGATACGCAGTATTTT.

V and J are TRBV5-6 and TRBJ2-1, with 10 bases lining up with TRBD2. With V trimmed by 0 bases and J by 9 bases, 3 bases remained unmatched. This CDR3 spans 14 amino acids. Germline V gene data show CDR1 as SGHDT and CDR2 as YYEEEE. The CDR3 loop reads CASSLGSGGSEQFF. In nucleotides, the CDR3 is TGTGCCAGCAGCTTGGGTAGCGGGGGGAGTGAGCAGTTCTTC.

CDR3 sequence: CASRYKRDVSTDTQYF. In nucleotides, the CDR3 is TGTGCCAGCAGATACAAACGGGATGTTAGCACAGATACGCAGTATTTT. This chain connects TRBV7-9 to TRBJ2-3; D is perhaps TRBD2 (5 bases). The V gene lost 6 bases and the J gene lost 0 bases, with 16 bases spanning the gap. CDR1 SEHNR and CDR2 FQNEAQ come from the germline V gene (reference sequence). The CDR3 loop spans 16 amino acids.

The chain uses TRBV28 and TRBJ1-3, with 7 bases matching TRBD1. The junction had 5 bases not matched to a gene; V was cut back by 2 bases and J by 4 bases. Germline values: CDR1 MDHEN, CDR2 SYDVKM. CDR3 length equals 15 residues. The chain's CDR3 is CASSLGQAQGNTIYF. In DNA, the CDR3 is TGTGCCAGCAGTTTAGGACAGGCGCAAGGAAACACCATATATTTT.

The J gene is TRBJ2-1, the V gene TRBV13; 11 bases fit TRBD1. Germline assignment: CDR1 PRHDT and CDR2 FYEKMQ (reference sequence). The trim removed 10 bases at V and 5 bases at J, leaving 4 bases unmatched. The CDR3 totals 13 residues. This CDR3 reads CATGQGANNEQFF. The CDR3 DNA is TGTGCCACCGGACAGGGGGCTAACAATGAGCAGTTCTTC. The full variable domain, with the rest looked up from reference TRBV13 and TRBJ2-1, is AAGVIQSPRHLIKEKRETATLKCYPIPRHDTVYWYQQGPGQDPQFLISFYEKMQSDKGSIPDRFSAQQFSDYHSELNMSSLELGDSALYFCATGQGANNEQFFGPGTRLTVL.

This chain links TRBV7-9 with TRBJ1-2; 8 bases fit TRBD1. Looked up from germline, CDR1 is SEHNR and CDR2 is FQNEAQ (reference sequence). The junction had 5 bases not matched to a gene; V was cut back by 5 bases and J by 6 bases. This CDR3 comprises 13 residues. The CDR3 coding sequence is TGTGCCAGCAGCCCGGGACAGGCCCATGGCTACACCTTC. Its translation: CASSPGQAHGYTF.

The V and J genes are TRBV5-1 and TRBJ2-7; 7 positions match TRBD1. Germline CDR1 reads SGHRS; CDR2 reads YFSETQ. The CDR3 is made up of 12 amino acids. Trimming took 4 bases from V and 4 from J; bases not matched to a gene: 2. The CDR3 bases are TGCGCCAGCAGCCTGGGACAGTACGAGCAGTACTTC. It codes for CASSLGQYEQYF.

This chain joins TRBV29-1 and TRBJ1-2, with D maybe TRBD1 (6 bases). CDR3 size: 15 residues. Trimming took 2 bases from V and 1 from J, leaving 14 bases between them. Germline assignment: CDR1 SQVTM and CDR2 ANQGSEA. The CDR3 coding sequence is TGCAGCGTTGAACCTGGGCACAGGGTTAACTATGGCTACACCTTC. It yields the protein CSVEPGHRVNYGYTF.

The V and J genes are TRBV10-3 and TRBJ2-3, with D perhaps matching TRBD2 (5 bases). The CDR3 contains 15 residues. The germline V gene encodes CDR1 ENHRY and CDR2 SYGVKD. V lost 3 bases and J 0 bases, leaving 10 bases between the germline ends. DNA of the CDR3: TGTGCCATCAGTGACTTACTAGACAGCACAGATACGCAGTATTTT. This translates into CAISDLLDSTDTQYF.

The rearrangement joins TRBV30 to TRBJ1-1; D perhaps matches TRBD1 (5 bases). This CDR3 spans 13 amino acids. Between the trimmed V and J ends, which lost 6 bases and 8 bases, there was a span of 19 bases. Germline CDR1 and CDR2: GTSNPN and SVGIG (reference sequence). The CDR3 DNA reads TGTGCCTGCCTTGGACGGGGGGGGAGAGAAGCTTTCTTT. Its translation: CACLGRGGREAFF.